This TCR beta chain was captured by sequencing in a study of cytomegalovirus exposure and HLA in healthy donors. Study-level information: Later analysis reported that the 110 or so validation repertoires shared the platform of the roughly 670 first-cohort repertoires. General study points: Reportedly, cytomegalovirus status was diagnosed with high sensitivity and specificity. According to the study, around 180 TCR beta chains were cytomegalovirus-associated.

Repertoires were generated with immunoSEQ multiplex PCR, while TCRdb's copy carries only in-frame clones and drops some. The data show 120,000 or so clones, approximately 94% seen once. The junction had 11 bases not matched to a gene; V was cut back by 5 bases and J by 8 bases. CDR3 size: 15 residues. The germline CDR1 and CDR2 sequences are MNHEY and SMNVEV (reference sequence). In regard to this clone: The antigen remains undetermined.

The rearrangement joins TRBV27 to TRBJ1-4; 7 nucleotides align to TRBD1. Sequenced sample: PBMCs. The TCR comes from a man aged 18 to 35 in good health and CMV-seronegative. The CDR3 protein is CASSQIDRANEKLFF. The DNA of the CDR3 is TGTGCCAGCAGTCAGATAGACAGGGCGAACGAAAAACTGTTTTTT.